This record covers a single TCR beta chain. This sample was taken from a study of blood T cell repertoires in COVID-19. The wider study: COVID-19 samples from acute and convalescent phases originated in the United States, Italy and Spain. T cells, B-cell-depleted T cells, or PBMCs supplied cDNA or gDNA.

Per the original methods: It was from reference gene primer amplification that nucleated cell counts were estimated. Data came from immunoSEQ multiplex PCR; TCRdb stores just in-frame clones and leaves some out. V, J and clone size reflect that table, while D and trimming were determined from the DNA. There are 15,000 to 20,000 clones in the sample; roughly 81% occur only once, and approximately 8.4% lies in the top ten. Sequenced input: peripheral blood. The sequence came from a man in his sixties with acute or convalescent COVID-19.

The CDR3: CASSVELPTGGLDEQYF. The DNA for the CDR3 is TGTGCCAGCAGCGTAGAATTACCGACAGGGGGCTTAGATGAGCAGTACTTC. V gene TRBV9 combines with J gene TRBJ2-7; 10 positions match TRBD1. V lost 0 bases, J lost 7 bases, and 13 bases stayed unmatched. This CDR3 has 17 residues. Germline CDR1 is SGDLS and CDR2 is YYNGEE.